This T cell receptor (beta chain) was observed in a study of radiotherapy plus CTLA-4 blockade in lung cancer. Profiling relied on immunoSEQ multiplex PCR, and the TCRdb table lists in-frame clones only, not all of them. The top ten hold 40% of the sample, which has approximately 73,000 clones, around 87% seen once. Only one count was recorded for this clone. The sequence was obtained from a human donor with non-small cell lung cancer that progressed on radiotherapy plus ipilimumab. Specimen: peripheral blood, collected from a patient treated with radiotherapy plus ipilimumab.

This chain's CDR3 is CSVERSLSTDTQYF. The CDR3 nucleotides are TGCAGCGTTGAAAGGTCCCTTTCCACAGATACGCAGTATTTT. This sequence joins TRBV29-1 and TRBJ2-3; D is ambiguous. Trimming left V 2 bases short and J 2 bases short, with 11 bases between. The CDR3 runs to 14 residues. CDR1 SQVTM and CDR2 ANQGSEA come from the germline V gene.